This TCR beta chain was documented in a study of tumor-infiltrating lymphocytes in primary liver carcinoma. V gave up 5 bases and J gave up 6 bases; unmatched junction bases: 16. This CDR3 has 18 residues. Reverse transcription of approximately 520 ng total RNA with a constant-region primer produced TCR beta cDNA. Each TCR beta library was derived from three nested multiplex PCR rounds that employed slightly modified ARM-PCR. A C-beta reverse primer and TRBV1-TRBV30 forward primers served in each of the first two PCR rounds, at about 9 cycles apiece. TCRdb recomputed calls from the multiplex PCR reads with MiXCR, one row per CDR3 protein. The sample lists 100,000 or so distinct CDR3 sequences; roughly 80% were seen once. Each 20-30 mg portion of unsorted bulk tissue served as the source for co-extraction of RNA and DNA.

Input material: liver tumor tissue from sampling region 3. Subset here: tumor region T3, left-lateral pole. This clonotype was sampled from a man aged 40-49 years with primary liver carcinoma and hepatitis B virus infection. The chain couples TRBV12-3 or TRBV12-4 to TRBJ2-3; 11 nucleotides align to TRBD2. The CDR3: CASSPRITSGSVSDTQYF. CDR3 DNA: TGTGCCAGCAGTCCAAGAATTACTAGCGGGAGTGTATCGGATACGCAGTATTTT.